Reported below is one TCR beta chain. Original processing methods: Researchers report that nucleated cell counts were estimated from reference gene primer amplification. The protocol was immunoSEQ multiplex PCR, while the TCRdb copy is restricted to in-frame clones and leaves out a portion. V and J calls plus clone size are reproduced from that table; the DNA served to infer D and trimming. The sample lists about 260,000 clones; roughly 80% were seen once. Germline CDR1 is MNHEY and CDR2 is SMNVEV (reference sequence). This CDR3 spans 16 amino acids. Trimming cost V 4 bases and J 7 bases; bases outside gene matches: 8. These data are taken from a study of blood T cell repertoires in COVID-19. Looking at the study overall: PBMCs, B-cell-depleted T cells, or T cells provided the cDNA or gDNA that made up the material.

The source material was peripheral blood. This clonotype was sampled from a woman aged 45 to 65 who had recovered from COVID-19. V and J are TRBV27 and TRBJ2-3; 13 positions match TRBD2. The CDR3 loop reads CASSSTSGGAVNTQYF. The CDR3 nucleotides are TGTGCCAGCAGTTCCACTAGCGGGGGGGCCGTAAATACGCAGTATTTT.